This T cell receptor (beta chain) was recovered during a study of blood T cell repertoires in COVID-19. Study overall: COVID-19 samples, acute and convalescent, were from the United States, Italy and Spain. T cells, B-cell-depleted T cells, or PBMCs supplied cDNA or gDNA.

CDR3 size: 17 residues. Germline assignment: CDR1 SGHRS and CDR2 YFSETQ. V lost 3 bases and J lost 13; bases outside the gene matches: 16. In the original workflow: It was from reference gene primer amplification that nucleated cell counts were estimated. Sequencing was performed with immunoSEQ multiplex PCR; in TCRdb, only in-frame clones are kept and a portion is missing. The DNA gave D and trimming, while V, J and clone size come from that table. This table has about 210,000 clones, under 95% appearing once. The chain uses TRBV5-1 and TRBJ2-1, with TRBD2 matching over 13 bases. This clonotype was obtained from a man aged 25-40 years with acute or convalescent COVID-19. Sequencing input: peripheral blood. The CDR3 nucleotides are TGCGCCAGCAGCTCGCCCGGAACTAGCGGGAGGGCCTTTGGACAGTTCTTC. Protein product: CASSSPGTSGRAFGQFF.